This T cell receptor beta chain derives from a study of cytomegalovirus exposure and HLA in healthy donors. The CDR3 is made up of 14 amino acids. Germline values: CDR1 MGHRA, CDR2 YSYEKL. Trimming stripped 8 bases from V and 6 bases from J, with 19 bases between. This clone was observed a single time. Its antigen is not known. Whole-study results and caveats: A classifier reportedly called cytomegalovirus status with high sensitivity and specificity.

13 Jbeta primers and 60 Vbeta primers were used for the PCR. TCRdb's table, derived via immunoSEQ multiplex PCR, lists solely in-frame clones and lacks some. The sample lists roughly 120,000 clones; 60% to 85% were seen once. The receptor was derived from a man aged 45 to 65 in good health and CMV-seronegative. The sample taken for sequencing was PBMCs. The V and J genes are TRBV4-1 and TRBJ1-1; D may be TRBD1 (5 bases). The CDR3, as DNA: TGCGCCAGCCGATCTATTCGGGGGGTTTCTGAAGCTTTCTTT. Residues: CASRSIRGVSEAFF.